A single sample is the source of the 14 T cell receptor beta chains below, sequenced in a study of patients and donors after allogeneic stem cell transplantation. TCRdb analysed the RT-PCR reads with MiXCR anew, one entry per CDR3 protein. The table records 150,000 to 200,000 distinct CDR3 sequences, around 28% of them present only once. Sequenced material: blood, either unsorted or a sorted T cell fraction (not recorded which). These receptors were obtained from a human donor who was either an allogeneic HSCT recipient or a stem cell or donor lymphocyte infusion donor (not recorded which). It is not recorded whose cells these are; they may come from a transplant donor.

This chain joins TRBV5-1 and TRBJ2-1; D is perhaps TRBD2 (6 bases). Trimming removed 1 base from V and 9 bases from J, with 20 bases in between. The length of the CDR3 is 16 residues. Germline V gene lookup returns CDR1 SGHRS and CDR2 YFSETQ. CDR3 sequence: CASSLRALDGGSEQFF. For the CDR3, the DNA is TGCGCCAGCAGCTTGAGGGCGCTAGACGGAGGGAGTGAGCAGTTCTTC.

In this sample, this clonotype turned up many times. The chain joins TRBV12-3 or TRBV12-4 to TRBJ1-1; a weak D match, TRBD1 (5 bases). V was cut by 3 bases and J by 6 bases, with 11 bases left in between. This CDR3 region has 13 residues. CDR3 DNA: TGTGCCAGCAGTTTGGGGGGTGCCCCTGAAGCTTTCTTT. Amino acids: CASSLGGAPEAFF.

This clonotype has only a few counts. This chain connects TRBV27 to TRBJ1-6; TRBD1 agrees at 8 bases. The CDR3 extends over 16 amino acids. V lost 2 bases and J lost 10; bases outside the gene matches: 10. Germline assignment: CDR1 MNHEY and CDR2 SMNVEV (reference sequence). CDR3: CASSLTPTGVLSPLHF. The CDR3 nucleotides read TGTGCCAGCAGTTTAACCCCGACAGGGGTGTTGTCACCCCTCCACTTT.

The V gene is TRBV20-1, the J gene TRBJ2-2; 15 bases are shared with TRBD2. The J segment lost 0 bases and the V segment lost 3 bases, leaving 8 bases of the junction unmatched. Germline values: CDR1 DFQATT, CDR2 SNEGSKA (reference sequence). The length of the CDR3 is 19 residues. CDR3 residues: CSASWTSGRGRANTGELFF. For the CDR3, the DNA is TGCAGTGCTAGTTGGACTAGCGGGAGGGGTCGGGCGAACACCGGGGAGCTGTTTTTT.

The rearrangement links TRBV7-8 to TRBJ1-4; 7 nucleotides agree with TRBD1. The germline V gene has CDR1 SGHVS and CDR2 FQNEAQ. V lost 5 bases and J lost 6; bases outside the gene matches: 9. The length of the CDR3 is 15 residues. The CDR3 loop is CASSPGTAGYEKLFF. CDR3 DNA: TGTGCCAGCAGCCCCGGGACAGCGGGATATGAAAAACTGTTTTTT. Full variable domain (remainder filled in from reference TRBV7-8 and TRBJ1-4): GAGVSQSPRYKVAKRGQDVALRCDPISGHVSLFWYQQALGQGPEFLTYFQNEAQLDKSGLPSDRFFAERPEGSVSTLKIQRTQQEDSAVYLCASSPGTAGYEKLFFGSGTQLSVL.

V gene TRBV9 combines with J gene TRBJ1-6; D not resolved. Germline V gene data show CDR1 as SGDLS and CDR2 as YYNGEE. V lost 3 bases, J lost 6 bases, and 7 bases lay in between. The CDR3 runs 13 residues. CDR3 nucleotide sequence: TGTGCCAGCAGCGCCGGGAGTAATTCACCCCTCCACTTT. It codes for CASSAGSNSPLHF.

This clonotype has more than one count but fewer than ten. This sequence joins TRBV4-3 and TRBJ2-7, with 13 nucleotides matching TRBD2. Unmatched junction bases numbered 6, after V lost 4 bases and J lost 6 bases. Per germline, CDR1 LGHNA and CDR2 YSLEER. The CDR3 loop spans 15 amino acids. The chain's CDR3 is CASSLYTSGRGEQYF. DNA for the CDR3: TGCGCCAGCAGCCTCTACACTAGCGGGAGGGGCGAGCAGTACTTC.

The rearrangement links TRBV10-3 to TRBJ2-7, with D possibly being TRBD2 (5 bases). Between the trimmed V and J ends, which lost 4 bases and 2 bases, there was a span of 18 bases. From germline, CDR1 is ENHRY and CDR2 SYGVKD. The CDR3 spans 16 residues. CDR3 amino acids: CAISGGLASPPYEQYF. The CDR3 DNA follows: TGTGCCATCAGTGGAGGCCTAGCCTCCCCCCCCTACGAGCAGTACTTC.

This clonotype was observed at least ten times. The J gene is TRBJ1-1, the V gene TRBV4-2; no reliable D call. The germline V gene has CDR1 LGHNA and CDR2 YNFKEQ. CDR3 length: 13 residues. The V end lost 1 base, the J end lost 5 bases, and 8 bases lay between the germline ends. CDR3 region: CASSQVVGTEAFF. The CDR3 DNA reads TGTGCCAGCAGCCAAGTGGTAGGGACTGAAGCTTTCTTT.

V is TRBV29-1 and J is TRBJ2-1; TRBD2 aligns across 15 bases. The J segment lost 10 bases and the V segment lost 6 bases, leaving 4 bases of the junction unmatched. The length of the CDR3 is 13 residues. Per germline, CDR1 SQVTM and CDR2 ANQGSEA. The CDR3 protein is CSVGTSGRLEQFF. The CDR3 DNA is TGCAGCGTCGGGACTAGCGGGAGGTTAGAGCAGTTCTTC.

This clonotype was detected once. The genes are TRBV6-6 and TRBJ2-5; 7 bases line up with TRBD2. The CDR3 is 12 amino acids. After removal of 5 bases from V and 6 bases from J, the junction contained 3 bases not matched to a gene. Looked up from germline, CDR1 is MNHNY and CDR2 is SVGAGI (reference sequence). Written as DNA, the CDR3 is TGTGCCAGCAGTACGGGGGGAAAGACCCAGTACTTC. Its protein is CASSTGGKTQYF.

V usage is TRBV6-5 and J usage is TRBJ1-5; no reliable D call. This CDR3 has 13 residues. CDR1 and CDR2 from the germline V gene are MNHEY and SVGAGI. V dropped 10 bases and J dropped 0 bases, with 10 bases sitting between them. In DNA, the CDR3 is TGTGCCAACCCCCTTTATAGCAATCAGCCCCAGCATTTT. Translated: CANPLYSNQPQHF.

This clonotype came up a few times. The chain carries TRBV4-3 and TRBJ2-7, with D perhaps matching TRBD2 (5 bases). CDR1 is LGHNA, CDR2 YSLEER, per germline. Trimming removed 1 base at V and 5 bases at J, with 12 bases between. The CDR3 has 14 residues. In DNA, the CDR3 is TGCGCCAGCAGCCAAGTAAAGCTAGCCGACGAGCAGTACTTC. Amino acids: CASSQVKLADEQYF.

This clonotype was detected many times. The chain joins TRBV24-1 to TRBJ1-5; D is unresolved. Germline V gene sequence: CDR1 KGHDR, CDR2 SFDVKD. V was clipped by 9 bases and J by 4 bases, with 15 bases between them. This CDR3 comprises 14 residues. The CDR3 sequence: CATGPGRFNQPQHF. Here the CDR3 DNA reads TGTGCCACCGGGCCGGGCCGATTTAATCAGCCCCAGCATTTT.